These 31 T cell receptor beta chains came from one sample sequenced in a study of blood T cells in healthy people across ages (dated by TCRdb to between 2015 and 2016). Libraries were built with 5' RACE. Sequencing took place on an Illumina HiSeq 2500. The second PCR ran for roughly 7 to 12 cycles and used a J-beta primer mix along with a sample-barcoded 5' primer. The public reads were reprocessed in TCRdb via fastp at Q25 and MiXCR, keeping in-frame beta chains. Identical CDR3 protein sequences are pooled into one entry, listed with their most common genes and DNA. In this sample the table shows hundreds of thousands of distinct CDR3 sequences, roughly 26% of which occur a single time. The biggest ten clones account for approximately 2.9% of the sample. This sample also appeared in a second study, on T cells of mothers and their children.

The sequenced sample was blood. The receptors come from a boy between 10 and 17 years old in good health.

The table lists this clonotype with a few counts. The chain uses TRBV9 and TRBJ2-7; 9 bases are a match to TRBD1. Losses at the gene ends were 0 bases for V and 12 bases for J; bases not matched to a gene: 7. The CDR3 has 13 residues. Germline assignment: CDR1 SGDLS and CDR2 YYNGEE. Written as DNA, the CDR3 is TGTGCCAGCAGCGTAGCTACACAGGGGGCTCTGTACTTC. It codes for CASSVATQGALYF.

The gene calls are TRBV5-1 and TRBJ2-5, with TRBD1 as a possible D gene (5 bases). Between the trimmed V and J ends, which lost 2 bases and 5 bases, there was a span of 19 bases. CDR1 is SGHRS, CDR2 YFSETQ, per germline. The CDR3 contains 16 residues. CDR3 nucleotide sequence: TGCGCCAGCAGCTTATCTACGGCCAACAAGGGGGAGACCCAGTACTTC. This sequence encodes CASSLSTANKGETQYF.

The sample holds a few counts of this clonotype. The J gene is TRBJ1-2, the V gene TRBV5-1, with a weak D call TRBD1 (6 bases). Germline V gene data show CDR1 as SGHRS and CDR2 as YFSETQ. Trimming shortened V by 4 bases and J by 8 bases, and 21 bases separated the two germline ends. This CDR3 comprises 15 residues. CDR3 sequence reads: CASSLDRSSIRGYTF. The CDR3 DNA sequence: TGCGCCAGCAGCCTCGACAGGTCCAGCATCCGAGGCTACACCTTC.

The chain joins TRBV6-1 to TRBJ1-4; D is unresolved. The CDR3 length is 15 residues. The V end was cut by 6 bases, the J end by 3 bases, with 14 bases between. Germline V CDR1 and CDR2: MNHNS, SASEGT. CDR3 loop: CASRGGSTPNEKLFF. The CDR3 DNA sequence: TGTGCCAGCAGAGGAGGGTCTACCCCTAATGAAAAACTGTTTTTT.

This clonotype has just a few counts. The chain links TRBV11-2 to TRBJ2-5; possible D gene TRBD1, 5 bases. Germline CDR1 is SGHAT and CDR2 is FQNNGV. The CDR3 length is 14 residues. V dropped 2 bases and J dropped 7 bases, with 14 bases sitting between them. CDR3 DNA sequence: TGTGCCAGCAGCTTATTGGCGCAGGGTGGGACCCAGTACTTC. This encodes CASSLLAQGGTQYF.

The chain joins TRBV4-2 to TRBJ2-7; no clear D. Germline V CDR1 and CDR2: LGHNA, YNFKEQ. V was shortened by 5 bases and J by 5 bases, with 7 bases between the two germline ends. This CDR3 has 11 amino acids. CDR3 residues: CASSKADEQYF. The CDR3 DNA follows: TGTGCCAGCAGCAAGGCGGACGAGCAGTACTTC.

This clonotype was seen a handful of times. Written as DNA, the CDR3 is TGTGCCAGCAGTTTATTAACTAGCGGGGGTTCCTACAATGAGCAGTTCTTC. This codes for CASSLLTSGGSYNEQFF. The chain recombines TRBV27 with TRBJ2-1; 11 bases line up with TRBD2. Per germline, CDR1 MNHEY and CDR2 SMNVEV (reference sequence). Trimming at V came to 1 base and at J to 1 base, leaving 3 bases not matched to a gene. This CDR3 spans 17 amino acids.

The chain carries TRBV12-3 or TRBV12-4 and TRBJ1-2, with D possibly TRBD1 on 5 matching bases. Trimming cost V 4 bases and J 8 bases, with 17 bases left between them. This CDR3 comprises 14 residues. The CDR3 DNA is TGTGCCAGCAGTTCAGACGGGGGGAAGAGAGGCTACACCTTC. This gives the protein CASSSDGGKRGYTF.

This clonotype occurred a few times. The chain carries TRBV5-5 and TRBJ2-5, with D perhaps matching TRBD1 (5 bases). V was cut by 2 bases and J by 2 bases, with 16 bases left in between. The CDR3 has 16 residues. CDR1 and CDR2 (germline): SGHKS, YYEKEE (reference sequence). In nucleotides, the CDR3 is TGTGCCAGCAGCTTATGGGCCAGGGCCTCGCAAGAGACCCAGTACTTC. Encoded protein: CASSLWARASQETQYF.

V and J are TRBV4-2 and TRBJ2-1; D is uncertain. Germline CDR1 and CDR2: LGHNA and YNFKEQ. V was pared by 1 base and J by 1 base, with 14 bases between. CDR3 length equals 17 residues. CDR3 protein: CASSQGNDPVSYNEQFF. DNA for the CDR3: TGTGCCAGCAGCCAAGGAAATGACCCAGTGTCCTACAATGAGCAGTTCTTC.

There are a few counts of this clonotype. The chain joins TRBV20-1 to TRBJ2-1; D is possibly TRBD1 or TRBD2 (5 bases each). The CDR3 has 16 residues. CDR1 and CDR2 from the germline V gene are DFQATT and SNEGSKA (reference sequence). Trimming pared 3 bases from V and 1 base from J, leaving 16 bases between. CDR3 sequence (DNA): TGCAGTGCTAGCCGATGGGGGTTTGGGTCCTACAATGAGCAGTTCTTC. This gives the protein CSASRWGFGSYNEQFF.

CDR3 bases: TGTGCCAGCAGTCCCGAGGCGAGTAGCACAGATACGCAGTATTTT. Protein sequence: CASSPEASSTDTQYF. The V gene is TRBV7-8, the J gene TRBJ2-3; D is undetermined. V was shortened by 6 bases and J by 0 bases, with 13 bases between the two germline ends. CDR1 SGHVS and CDR2 FQNEAQ come from the germline V gene. The CDR3 is made up of 15 amino acids.

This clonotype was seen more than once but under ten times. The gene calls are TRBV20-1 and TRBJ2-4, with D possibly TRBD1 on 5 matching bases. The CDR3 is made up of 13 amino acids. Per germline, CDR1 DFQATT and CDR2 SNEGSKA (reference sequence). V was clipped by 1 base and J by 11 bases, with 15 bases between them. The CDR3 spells CSARASDTQFQYF. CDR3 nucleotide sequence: TGCAGTGCTAGAGCGTCGGACACCCAGTTTCAGTACTTC.

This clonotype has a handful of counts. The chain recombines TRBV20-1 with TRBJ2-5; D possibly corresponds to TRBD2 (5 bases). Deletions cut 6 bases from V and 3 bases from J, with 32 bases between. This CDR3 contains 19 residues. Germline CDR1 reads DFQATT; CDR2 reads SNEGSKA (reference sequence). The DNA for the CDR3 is TGCAGTGCCCCCACCACAGACCCATCTGAGTGGAGGCCCAAAGAGACCCAGTACTTC. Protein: CSAPTTDPSEWRPKETQYF.

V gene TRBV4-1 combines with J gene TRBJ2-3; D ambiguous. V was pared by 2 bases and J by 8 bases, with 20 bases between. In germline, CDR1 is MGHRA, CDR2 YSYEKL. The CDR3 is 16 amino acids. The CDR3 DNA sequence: TGCGCCAGCAGCCAAACGCTTAGGATGGAGTGGACTACGCAGTATTTT. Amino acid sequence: CASSQTLRMEWTTQYF.

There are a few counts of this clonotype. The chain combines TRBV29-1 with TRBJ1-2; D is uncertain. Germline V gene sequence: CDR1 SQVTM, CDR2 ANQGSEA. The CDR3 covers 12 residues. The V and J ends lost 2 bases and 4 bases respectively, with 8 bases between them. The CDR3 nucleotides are TGCAGCGTTGAATTCAGTTCCTATGGCTACACCTTC. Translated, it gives CSVEFSSYGYTF.

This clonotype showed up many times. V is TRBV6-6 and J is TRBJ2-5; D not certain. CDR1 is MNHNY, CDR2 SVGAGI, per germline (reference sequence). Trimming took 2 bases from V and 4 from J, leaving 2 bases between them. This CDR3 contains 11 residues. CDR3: CASSYVETQYF. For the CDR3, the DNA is TGTGCCAGCAGTTACGTAGAGACCCAGTACTTC.

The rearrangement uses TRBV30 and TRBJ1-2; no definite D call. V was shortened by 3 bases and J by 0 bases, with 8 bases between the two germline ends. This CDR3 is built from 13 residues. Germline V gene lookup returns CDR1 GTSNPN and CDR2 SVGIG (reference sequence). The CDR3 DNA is TGTGCCTGGAGGGGCATAGCTAACTATGGCTACACCTTC. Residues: CAWRGIANYGYTF.

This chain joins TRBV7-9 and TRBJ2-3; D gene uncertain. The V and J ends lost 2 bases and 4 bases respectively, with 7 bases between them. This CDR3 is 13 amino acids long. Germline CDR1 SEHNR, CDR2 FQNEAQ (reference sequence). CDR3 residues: CASSLSSSDTQYF. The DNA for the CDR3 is TGTGCCAGCAGCTTATCCTCGTCAGATACGCAGTATTTT. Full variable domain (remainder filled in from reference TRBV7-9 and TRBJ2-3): DTGVSQNPRHKITKRGQNVTFRCDPISEHNRLYWYRQTLGQGPEFLTYFQNEAQLEKSRLLSDRFSAERPKGSFSTLEIQRTEQGDSAMYLCASSLSSSDTQYFGPGTRLTVL.

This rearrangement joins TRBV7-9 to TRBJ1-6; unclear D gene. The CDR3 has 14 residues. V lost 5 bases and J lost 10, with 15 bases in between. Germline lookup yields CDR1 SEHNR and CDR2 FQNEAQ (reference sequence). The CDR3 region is CASSRDSAGSPLHF. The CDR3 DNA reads TGTGCCAGCAGCAGAGATTCGGCAGGCTCACCCCTCCACTTT.

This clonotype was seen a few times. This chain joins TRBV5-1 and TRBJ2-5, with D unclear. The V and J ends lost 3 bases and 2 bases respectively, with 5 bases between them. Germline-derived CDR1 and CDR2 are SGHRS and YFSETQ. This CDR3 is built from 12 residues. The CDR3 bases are TGCGCCAGCAGCTGGGCACAAGAGACCCAGTACTTC. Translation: CASSWAQETQYF.

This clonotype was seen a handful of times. As DNA, the CDR3 is TGTGCCAGCAGCCTCAGCCCGGACTTCATCTCCTACGAGCAGTACTTC. Protein: CASSLSPDFISYEQYF. The V and J genes are TRBV3-1 and TRBJ2-7; D is possibly TRBD2 (5 bases). V dropped 4 bases and J dropped 0 bases, with 16 bases sitting between them. CDR1 is LGHDT and CDR2 is YNNKEL in the germline V gene (reference sequence). CDR3 length: 16 residues.

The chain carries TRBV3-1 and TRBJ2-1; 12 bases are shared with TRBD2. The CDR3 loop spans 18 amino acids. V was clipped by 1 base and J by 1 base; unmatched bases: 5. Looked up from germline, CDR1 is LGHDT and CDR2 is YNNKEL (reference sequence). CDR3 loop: CASSQVPSGGASYNEQFF. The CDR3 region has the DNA TGTGCCAGCAGCCAAGTCCCTAGCGGGGGGGCTTCCTACAATGAGCAGTTCTTC.

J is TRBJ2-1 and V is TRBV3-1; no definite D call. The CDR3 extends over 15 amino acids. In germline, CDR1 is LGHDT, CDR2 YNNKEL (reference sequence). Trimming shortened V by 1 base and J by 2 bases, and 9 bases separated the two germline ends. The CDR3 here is CASSQVVDPYNEQFF. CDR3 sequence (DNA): TGTGCCAGCAGCCAAGTTGTGGACCCCTACAATGAGCAGTTCTTC.

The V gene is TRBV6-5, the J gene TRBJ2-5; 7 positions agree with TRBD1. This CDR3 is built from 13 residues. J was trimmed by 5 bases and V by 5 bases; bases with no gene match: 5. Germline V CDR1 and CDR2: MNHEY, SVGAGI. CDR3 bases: TGTGCCAGCAGTAATCGACAGGGTGAGACCCAGTACTTC. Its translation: CASSNRQGETQYF.

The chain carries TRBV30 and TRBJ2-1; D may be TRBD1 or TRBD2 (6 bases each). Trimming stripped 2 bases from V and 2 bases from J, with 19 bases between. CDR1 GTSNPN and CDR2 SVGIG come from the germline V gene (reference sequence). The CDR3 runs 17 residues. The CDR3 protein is CAWSTQRQGRTYNEQFF. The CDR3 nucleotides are TGTGCCTGGAGTACCCAGCGCCAGGGGAGGACCTACAATGAGCAGTTCTTC.

CDR3 bases: TGCGCCAGCAGCTTGGGATGGGCCCCAGTCGAGACCCAGTACTTC. As protein: CASSLGWAPVETQYF. The J gene is TRBJ2-5, the V gene TRBV5-1; D ambiguous. This CDR3 contains 15 residues. CDR1 is SGHRS and CDR2 is YFSETQ in the germline V gene. Trimming stripped 0 bases from V and 5 bases from J, with 14 bases between.

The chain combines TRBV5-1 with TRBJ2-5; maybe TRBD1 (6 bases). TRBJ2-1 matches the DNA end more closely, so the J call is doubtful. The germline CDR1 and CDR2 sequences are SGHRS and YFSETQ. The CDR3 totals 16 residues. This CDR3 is CASSSRAGQGYNEQFF. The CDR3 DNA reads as TGCGCCAGCAGCTCCCGTGCTGGGCAGGGGTACAATGAGCAGTTCTTC.

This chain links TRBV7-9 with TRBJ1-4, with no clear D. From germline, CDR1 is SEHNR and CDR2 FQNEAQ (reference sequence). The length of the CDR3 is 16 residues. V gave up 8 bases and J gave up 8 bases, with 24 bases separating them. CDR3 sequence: CASGRRATLSDEKLFF. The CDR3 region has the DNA TGTGCCAGCGGGCGCCGGGCCACCTTATCCGACGAAAAACTGTTTTTT.

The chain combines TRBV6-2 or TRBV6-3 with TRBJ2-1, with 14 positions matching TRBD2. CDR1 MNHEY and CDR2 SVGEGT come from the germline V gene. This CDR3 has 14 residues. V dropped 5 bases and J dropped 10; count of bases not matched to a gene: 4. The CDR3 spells CASSGTSGSDEQFF. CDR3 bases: TGTGCCAGCAGTGGGACTAGCGGGAGTGACGAGCAGTTCTTC.

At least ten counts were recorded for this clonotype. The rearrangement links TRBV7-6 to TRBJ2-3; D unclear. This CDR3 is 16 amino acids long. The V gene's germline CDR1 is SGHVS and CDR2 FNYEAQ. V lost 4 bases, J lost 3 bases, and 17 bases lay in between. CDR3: CASSSFDLAMTDTQYF. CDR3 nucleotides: TGTGCCAGCAGCTCTTTCGACTTAGCCATGACAGATACGCAGTATTTT. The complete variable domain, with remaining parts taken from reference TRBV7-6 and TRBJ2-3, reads GAGVSQSPRYKVTKRGQDVALRCDPISGHVSLYWYRQALGQGPEFLTYFNYEAQQDKSGLPNDRFSAERPEGSISTLTIQRTEQRDSAMYRCASSSFDLAMTDTQYFGPGTRLTVL.